Listed here is a single T cell receptor (beta chain). The antigen is unknown. This record belongs to a study of T cells expressing NK-cell markers. Overall study results and limits: The study found these clonotypes also leading the CD3+CD56-NKG2C+ fraction in a few donors.

This CDR3 is 15 amino acids long. Germline-derived CDR1 and CDR2 are SNHLY and FYNNEI. TCRdb reprocessed the 5' RACE reads, keeping one entry per CDR3 protein, no DNA. The sample totals 350,000 to 450,000 distinct CDR3 sequences; its top ten clones hold over 4%. The clonotype originates from a man aged 18-75 years in good health. The V and J genes are TRBV2 and TRBJ2-1; absent DNA, TCRdb's TRBD1 call cannot be checked. The sequencing sample was made of blood T cells: a sorted CD56 or NKG2C T cell subset, CD4+ or CD8+ T cells, or bulk PBMC T cells (not recorded which). The CDR3 is CASSADRAVYNEQFF.